The rows below give T cell receptor beta chains drawn from one sample of a study of regulatory T cells in long-lasting Graves disease. TCRdb re-derived calls from the multiplex PCR reads in MiXCR, one entry per CDR3 protein. The table shows under 450,000 distinct CDR3 sequences, with roughly 20% occurring only once. Sequencing was performed on peripheral blood mononuclear cells (PBMCs), taken when the disease was refractory, from a patient treated with antithyroid drugs. These receptors all come from a woman between 35 and 50 years old with Graves disease. Both conserved end residues are part of each CDR3. Each record gives: J gene, V gene, CDR3 protein.

TRBJ2-5	TRBV6-1	CASSEKGSAWALRETQYF
TRBJ2-5	TRBV18	CASSPIVEGQETQYF
TRBJ1-6	TRBV6-2/TRBV6-3	CASSGQGSNSPLHF
TRBJ1-2	TRBV2	CASRGVYYGYTF
TRBJ2-7	TRBV6-2/TRBV6-3	CASSDTGTGVREQYF
TRBJ1-5	TRBV28	CASSVFSGQPQHF
TRBJ1-4	TRBV5-5	CASSYGTGSEKLFF
TRBJ2-2	TRBV28	CASRPGTENTGELFF
TRBJ1-5	TRBV28	CASKRGDPLSQHF
TRBJ1-3	TRBV7-6	CASSLGTRNTIYF
TRBJ2-7	TRBV7-2	CASSAPGTGLNYEQYF
TRBJ1-1	TRBV2	CASSPKDGRAPEAFF
TRBJ2-7	TRBV28	CASSSLGEGAYEQYF
TRBJ1-2	TRBV19	CASQVTGYGYTF
TRBJ1-2	TRBV18	CASSPRVDGYTF
TRBJ2-7	TRBV19	CASSELLGQRHYEQYF
TRBJ2-7	TRBV6-9	CASSYAGQRAYEQYF